One sample yielded the 18 T cell receptor beta chains listed below, sequenced in a study of T cell repertoires in cytomegalovirus infection. MiXCR was run by TCRdb on the reads, yielding one entry per CDR3 protein. Of some 97,000 distinct CDR3 sequences listed, roughly a quarter are singletons. The sample taken for sequencing was CD8+ T cells from PBMCs. These receptor sequences come from a human donor in good health (CMV status not recorded). Some clones in this sample may be carry-over from other donors' samples.

The chain links TRBV14 to TRBJ1-4; D is ambiguous. Per germline, CDR1 SGHDN and CDR2 FVKESK. This CDR3 has 12 amino acids. Trimming shortened V by 5 bases and J by 8 bases, and 9 bases separated the two germline ends. CDR3 DNA: TGTGCCAGCAGCTCGGGGAGGGAAAAACTGTTTTTT. Residues: CASSSGREKLFF.

This clonotype was seen a handful of times. Written as DNA, the CDR3 is TGCGCCAGCAGCTTGGGGGCGGGAGTCAATCAGCCCCAGCATTTT. Protein product: CASSLGAGVNQPQHF. The V and J genes are TRBV5-1 and TRBJ1-5; D not certain. From germline, CDR1 is SGHRS and CDR2 YFSETQ. The CDR3 runs 15 residues. V lost 0 bases and J 3 bases, leaving 10 bases between the germline ends.

The chain joins TRBV7-2 to TRBJ1-5, with TRBD1 matching 7 bases. The CDR3 covers 15 residues. The junction had 12 bases not matched to a gene; V was cut back by 5 bases and J by 8 bases. CDR1 is SGHTA and CDR2 is FQGNSA in the germline V gene. The CDR3 is CASSPSPGGGKPQHF. CDR3 nucleotides: TGTGCCAGCAGCCCATCTCCAGGGGGGGGTAAGCCCCAGCATTTT. Combining the CDR3 with reference TRBV7-2 and TRBJ1-5 gives the whole variable domain GAGVSQSPSNKVTEKGKDVELRCDPISGHTALYWYRQSLGQGLEFLIYFQGNSAPDKSGLPSDRFSAERTGGSVSTLTIQRTQQEDSAVYLCASSPSPGGGKPQHFGDGTRLSIL.

This clonotype was counted ten times or more. The V gene is TRBV7-2, the J gene TRBJ1-5; D is unclear. V lost 6 bases, J lost 1 base, and 13 bases lay in between. The CDR3 is 15 amino acids. CDR1 is SGHTA, CDR2 FQGNSA, per germline. CDR3 sequence reads: CASRRGLASNQPQHF. The CDR3 nucleotides read TGTGCCAGCAGAAGAGGTCTTGCCAGCAATCAGCCCCAGCATTTT. The full variable domain, rest sourced from reference TRBV7-2 and TRBJ1-5, is GAGVSQSPSNKVTEKGKDVELRCDPISGHTALYWYRQSLGQGLEFLIYFQGNSAPDKSGLPSDRFSAERTGGSVSTLTIQRTQQEDSAVYLCASRRGLASNQPQHFGDGTRLSIL.

V and J are TRBV14 and TRBJ2-1, with D perhaps assigned TRBD1 or TRBD2 (5 bases each). The V end lost 3 bases, the J end lost 10 bases, and 16 bases lay between the germline ends. Germline V gives CDR1 SGHDN, CDR2 FVKESK. The CDR3 spans 14 residues. Here the CDR3 DNA reads TGTGCCAGCAGCCAGCTTACACGCTGGGGGGAGCAGTTCTTC. It encodes CASSQLTRWGEQFF.

J is TRBJ1-4 and V is TRBV7-8; 7 bases align to TRBD1. Germline V gene lookup returns CDR1 SGHVS and CDR2 FQNEAQ. The length of the CDR3 is 15 residues. Trimming at V came to 1 base and at J to 8 bases, leaving 7 bases not matched to a gene. This CDR3 is CASSLVGGLGEKLFF. In DNA, the CDR3 is TGTGCCAGCAGCTTAGTAGGGGGCTTGGGGGAAAAACTGTTTTTT. Together with reference TRBV7-8 and TRBJ1-4, the CDR3 gives the full variable domain: GAGVSQSPRYKVAKRGQDVALRCDPISGHVSLFWYQQALGQGPEFLTYFQNEAQLDKSGLPSDRFFAERPEGSVSTLKIQRTQQEDSAVYLCASSLVGGLGEKLFFGSGTQLSVL.

The rearrangement uses TRBV4-1 and TRBJ1-1; TRBD1 agrees at 7 bases. Germline CDR1 is MGHRA and CDR2 is YSYEKL. The V segment lost 2 bases and the J segment 3 bases; nucleotides outside the gene matches: 3. The CDR3 is 14 residues long. The CDR3 nucleotides are TGCGCCAGCAGCCAAATCGACAGGGACACTGAAGCTTTCTTT. This gives the protein CASSQIDRDTEAFF.

The chain carries TRBV6-6 and TRBJ2-7, with D possibly TRBD2 on 5 matching bases. Trimming shortened V by 0 bases and J by 3 bases, and 9 bases separated the two germline ends. CDR1 MNHNY and CDR2 SVGAGI come from the germline V gene (reference sequence). The CDR3 loop spans 14 amino acids. The CDR3 loop is CASSYSLGGYEQYF. The CDR3 DNA sequence: TGTGCCAGCAGTTACTCTTTAGGAGGCTACGAGCAGTACTTC.

This clonotype occurred many times. The rearrangement joins TRBV28 to TRBJ1-4; possible D gene TRBD1, 5 bases. CDR3 length equals 17 residues. Trimming took off 5 bases at V and 3 bases at J, with 19 bases between the two ends. CDR1 is MDHEN and CDR2 is SYDVKM in the germline V gene. The CDR3 coding sequence is TGTGCCAGCAGTCGCCGCCTGGCAGGGTTCGCTAATGAAAAACTGTTTTTT. It specifies CASSRRLAGFANEKLFF.

This chain uses TRBV2 with TRBJ2-3; 8 nucleotides line up with TRBD1. The J segment lost 1 base and the V segment lost 6 bases, leaving 12 bases of the junction unmatched. CDR3 size: 17 residues. Germline V lookup: CDR1 SNHLY, CDR2 FYNNEI. The CDR3 nucleotides read TGTGCCAGCAGCGGACAGGGTCCGACGCTCGGCACAGATACGCAGTATTTT. Translation gives CASSGQGPTLGTDTQYF.

This chain uses TRBV6-4 with TRBJ2-4; maybe TRBD1 (5 bases). The germline V gene encodes CDR1 MRHNA and CDR2 SNTAGT. There are 21 residues in the CDR3. V was pared by 5 bases and J by 7 bases, with 36 bases between. CDR3 loop: CASSHVRGAGNLGWPPNIQYF. The CDR3 nucleotides are TGTGCCAGCAGTCATGTCCGTGGAGCAGGGAACTTGGGCTGGCCTCCGAACATTCAGTACTTC.

This chain joins TRBV7-6 and TRBJ2-7, with 10 bases identical to TRBD1. The CDR3 totals 16 residues. CDR1 SGHVS and CDR2 FNYEAQ come from the germline V gene. V was pared by 7 bases and J by 3 bases, with 12 bases of the junction left unmatched. The CDR3 region has the DNA TGTGCCAGCACCCAGGAGTGGGGGACAGGGGACTACGAGCAGTACTTC. Translated: CASTQEWGTGDYEQYF. Variable domain in full (rest from reference TRBV7-6 and TRBJ2-7): GAGVSQSPRYKVTKRGQDVALRCDPISGHVSLYWYRQALGQGPEFLTYFNYEAQQDKSGLPNDRFSAERPEGSISTLTIQRTEQRDSAMYRCASTQEWGTGDYEQYFGPGTRLTVT.

This clonotype showed up just once. The chain recombines TRBV6-5 with TRBJ1-6; 9 bases line up with TRBD1. The CDR3 has 18 amino acids. V dropped 5 bases and J dropped 9; count of bases not matched to a gene: 17. Germline V lookup: CDR1 MNHEY, CDR2 SVGAGI. The CDR3 DNA follows: TGTGCCAGCAGTCGCCCCTCCGGTACCGGGACAGGGTCTTCACCCCTCCACTTT. It specifies CASSRPSGTGTGSSPLHF.

This clonotype showed up just a few times. V gene TRBV7-9 combines with J gene TRBJ2-3; D is unresolved. The CDR3 is made up of 15 amino acids. Germline V gives CDR1 SEHNR, CDR2 FQNEAQ (reference sequence). V was pared by 0 bases and J by 5 bases, with 12 bases between. The DNA of the CDR3 is TGTGCCAGCAGCTTAGCGGGTGGGCAGATAGATACGCAGTATTTT. It codes for CASSLAGGQIDTQYF.

This clonotype was counted at least ten times. The chain combines TRBV6-6 with TRBJ2-2; D is perhaps TRBD1 (6 bases). V lost 5 bases and J 4 bases, leaving 17 bases between the germline ends. Germline CDR1 reads MNHNY; CDR2 reads SVGAGI (reference sequence). There are 16 residues in the CDR3. CDR3 DNA: TGTGCCAGCAGTGCCTCCGGGACACTCCGCACCGGGGAGCTGTTTTTT. Protein: CASSASGTLRTGELFF.

This clonotype was counted a few times. The chain recombines TRBV12-5 with TRBJ2-1, with TRBD1 as a possible D gene (6 bases). CDR1 is LGHNT and CDR2 is FRNRAP in the germline V gene. Trimming removed 3 bases from V and 9 bases from J, with 9 bases in between. The CDR3 is made up of 12 amino acids. The CDR3 DNA reads as TGTGCTAGTGGTTTTGGGGGCGTTGAGCAGTTCTTC. Encoded protein: CASGFGGVEQFF.

The chain has TRBV12-3 or TRBV12-4 and TRBJ2-5; D remains unclear. This CDR3 has 14 amino acids. Trimming took 1 base from V and 4 from J, leaving 10 bases between them. In DNA, the CDR3 is TGTGCCAGCAGTTTAGACGTCAGTCCAGAGACCCAGTACTTC. It yields the protein CASSLDVSPETQYF.

J is TRBJ2-1 and V is TRBV10-3; TRBD1 matches at 7 bases. V was pared by 0 bases and J by 9 bases, with 2 bases of the junction left unmatched. The CDR3 has 13 residues. CDR1 and CDR2 (germline): ENHRY, SYGVKD. This CDR3 is CAISESNRGEQFF. The CDR3 DNA reads as TGTGCCATCAGTGAGTCGAACAGGGGTGAGCAGTTCTTC.